The present entry profiles one TCR beta chain with its context. Antigen: not known. Via CD45RO/CCR7/CD25/CD127/CD95/CD27, cells of the CD4+ naive, central memory, regulatory and stem cell-like memory subsets were sorted. Expressed TCRB transcripts were sequenced because the entire RNA isolate underwent reverse transcription. TCRdb keeps only in-frame clones here, not all; method: immunoSEQ multiplex PCR. The table records some 150,000 clones, about 13% of them present only once. The germline CDR1 and CDR2 sequences are SGHDN and FVKESK. This CDR3 region has 14 residues. The V end was cut by 6 bases, the J end by 4 bases, with 15 bases between. The entry originates in a study of beta chain features in type 1 diabetes. Study results and limitations: Type 1 diabetes patients had moderately but significantly shorter TCRB CDR3s in all four CD4+ subsets. TCRB repertoires of naive, central memory and Treg cells appeared more similar among patients than among healthy donors.

The chain employs TRBV14 and TRBJ2-5, with a possible D match to TRBD1 (5 bases). Sequenced material: central memory CD4+ T cells from blood. The TCR sequence derives from a man in his late teens or twenties with type 1 diabetes. CDR3 coding DNA: TGTGCCAGCAGGCTTCACCAGGGTACAGAGACCCAGTACTTC. The encoded protein is CASRLHQGTETQYF.